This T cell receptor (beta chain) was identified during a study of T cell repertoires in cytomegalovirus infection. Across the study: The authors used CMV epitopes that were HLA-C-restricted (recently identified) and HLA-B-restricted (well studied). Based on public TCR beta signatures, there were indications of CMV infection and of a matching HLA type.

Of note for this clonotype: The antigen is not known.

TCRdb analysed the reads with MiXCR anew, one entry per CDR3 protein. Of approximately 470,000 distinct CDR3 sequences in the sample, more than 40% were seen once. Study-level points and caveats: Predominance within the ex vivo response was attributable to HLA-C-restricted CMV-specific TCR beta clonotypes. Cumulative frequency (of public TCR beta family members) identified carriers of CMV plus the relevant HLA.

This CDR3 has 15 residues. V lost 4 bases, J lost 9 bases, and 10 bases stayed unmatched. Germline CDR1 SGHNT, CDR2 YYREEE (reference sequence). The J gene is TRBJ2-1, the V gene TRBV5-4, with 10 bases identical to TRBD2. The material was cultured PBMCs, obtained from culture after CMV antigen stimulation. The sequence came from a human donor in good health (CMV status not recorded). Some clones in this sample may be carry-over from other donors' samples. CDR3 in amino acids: CASSPTSGWTGEQFF. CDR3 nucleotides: TGTGCCAGCAGCCCGACTAGCGGGTGGACGGGTGAGCAGTTCTTC.